A single sample gave rise to the 19 T cell receptor beta chains below, sequenced in a study of regulatory T cells in long-lasting Graves disease. Researchers made TCR beta libraries by using iRepertoire HTBI primers and running Arm-PCR on CDR3 regions. TCRdb reprocessed the multiplex PCR reads with MiXCR, giving one entry per CDR3 protein. The data contain hundreds of thousands of distinct CDR3 sequences, approximately 15% of them singletons. Documented time point: newly diagnosed GD, antithyroid drugs for less than 3 months. After RNA was extracted from PBMCs, the TCR library was made from it. These records were also assigned to another study, of T cells in Graves' hyperthyroidism and ophthalmopathy.

This specimen consisted of peripheral blood mononuclear cells (PBMCs), obtained at new diagnosis, from a patient treated with antithyroid drugs. The receptor source for this set is a woman aged 25 to 39 with Graves disease.

This clonotype was counted a few times. The genes are TRBV29-1 and TRBJ2-7; no definite D call. The length of the CDR3 is 11 residues. Per the germline V gene, CDR1 is SQVTM and CDR2 is ANQGSEA. Trimming cost V 5 bases and J 3 bases, with 8 bases left between them. The CDR3 DNA reads TGCAGCGTTCATCATAACTACGAGCAGTACTTC. It translates to CSVHHNYEQYF.

This clonotype was seen at least ten times. The chain is built from TRBV6-1 and TRBJ1-1, with TRBD1 as a possible D gene (5 bases). V was cut by 11 bases and J by 5 bases, with 18 bases left in between. This CDR3 region has 13 residues. The germline V gene encodes CDR1 MNHNS and CDR2 SASEGT. The CDR3 sequence is CAGKTGGRTEAFF. In DNA, the CDR3 is TGTGCCGGTAAAACAGGAGGGCGTACTGAAGCTTTCTTT.

On this clonotype: It may be a read error: a sequence one base away is much more abundant. This chain links TRBV20-1 with TRBJ2-7; 11 positions match TRBD2. The V and J ends lost 3 bases and 6 bases, in that order; junction bases with no gene match: 16. The length of the CDR3 is 17 residues. The germline V gene encodes CDR1 DFQATT and CDR2 SNEGSKA (reference sequence). Written as DNA, the CDR3 is TGCAGTGCTAGGACTAGCGGGATTCGGGACATAAGGAGCGAGCAGTACTTC. The encoded protein is CSARTSGIRDIRSEQYF.

This clonotype was detected ten times or more. This rearrangement joins TRBV28 to TRBJ2-7; D gene ambiguous. This CDR3 region has 15 residues. Germline V gene data show CDR1 as MDHEN and CDR2 as SYDVKM. Trimming left V 5 bases short and J 0 bases short, with 14 bases between. The CDR3 reads CASSPAAALSYEQYF. The CDR3 nucleotides read TGTGCCAGCAGTCCCGCCGCGGCCCTCTCCTACGAGCAGTACTTC.

This clonotype was observed many times. This sequence joins TRBV2 and TRBJ1-6; D not certain. Trimming removed 2 bases from V and 3 bases from J, with 8 bases in between. Germline assignment: CDR1 SNHLY and CDR2 FYNNEI. The CDR3 is made up of 15 amino acids. The CDR3 sequence is CASSEWADYNSPLHF. The CDR3 DNA is TGTGCCAGCAGTGAATGGGCCGACTATAATTCACCCCTCCACTTT.

This clonotype appeared a few times. The chain couples TRBV5-1 to TRBJ2-1; maybe TRBD2 (5 bases). The CDR3 length is 15 residues. Trimming stripped 0 bases from V and 8 bases from J, with 15 bases between. CDR1 and CDR2 from the germline V gene are SGHRS and YFSETQ. CDR3 region: CASSLDGSSGDEQFF. The CDR3 nucleotides read TGCGCCAGCAGCTTGGATGGTTCCTCCGGGGATGAGCAGTTCTTC.

CDR3 nucleotides: TGCGCCAGCAGCTTGGGAGGACAGGAGAACACTGAAGCTTTCTTT. Its protein is CASSLGGQENTEAFF. This chain joins TRBV5-1 and TRBJ1-1, with 7 positions matching TRBD1. Germline V lookup: CDR1 SGHRS, CDR2 YFSETQ. V was pared by 0 bases and J by 1 base, with 3 bases of the junction left unmatched. This CDR3 spans 15 amino acids.

Many counts were recorded for this clonotype. The genes are TRBV28 and TRBJ1-1; D is uncertain. In germline, CDR1 is MDHEN, CDR2 SYDVKM. This CDR3 has 13 amino acids. V was shortened by 6 bases and J by 10 bases, with 18 bases between the two germline ends. The CDR3 here is CASSPPPRLGAFF. The CDR3 DNA follows: TGTGCCAGCAGCCCCCCACCGAGGCTAGGAGCTTTCTTT.

This clonotype showed up many times. The chain is built from TRBV20-1 and TRBJ2-3; 7 positions match TRBD2. CDR3 length: 12 amino acids. Germline V gene lookup returns CDR1 DFQATT and CDR2 SNEGSKA (reference sequence). V lost 0 bases to trimming and J lost 10 bases; unmatched junction nucleotides: 4. The CDR3 is CSARDAGEPQYF. The CDR3 DNA reads TGCAGTGCTAGAGATGCGGGGGAGCCGCAGTATTTT.

Worth noting for this clonotype: The junction differs from germline at one of its ends, possibly a read error. The gene calls are TRBV7-9 and TRBJ1-3; D is unresolved. Looked up from germline, CDR1 is SEHNR and CDR2 is FQNEAQ (reference sequence). The CDR3 is 15 residues long. The CDR3 here is CASSHDGYSGNTIYF. CDR3 coding DNA: TGCGCCAGCAGCCACGACGGATACTCTGGAAACACCATATATTTT. Complete variable domain (other parts from reference TRBV7-9 and TRBJ1-3): DTGVSQNPRHKITKRGQNVTFRCDPISEHNRLYWYRQTLGQGPEFLTYFQNEAQLEKSRLLSDRFSAERPKGSFSTLEIQRTEQGDSAMYLCASSHDGYSGNTIYFGEGSWLTVV.

This clonotype was recorded many times. The CDR3 sequence: CASSHYGIAGELFF. For the CDR3, the DNA is TGTGCCAGCAGCCACTACGGGATTGCCGGGGAGCTGTTTTTT. This chain connects TRBV14 to TRBJ2-2, with a tentative D call TRBD2 (5 bases). Per the germline V gene, CDR1 is SGHDN and CDR2 is FVKESK. The CDR3 totals 14 residues. V gave up 3 bases and J gave up 6 bases, with 11 bases separating them.

This clonotype has more than one count but fewer than ten. The chain couples TRBV5-1 to TRBJ2-1, with D perhaps being TRBD1 or TRBD2 (6 bases each). Germline CDR1 and CDR2: SGHRS and YFSETQ. V was pared by 6 bases and J by 8 bases, with 30 bases between. This CDR3 is 18 amino acids long. The CDR3 loop is CASKGGIVGNYRVDEQFF. In nucleotides, the CDR3 is TGCGCCAGCAAGGGGGGCATTGTGGGGAATTACCGTGTAGATGAGCAGTTCTTC. Full variable domain (missing parts from reference TRBV5-1 and TRBJ2-1): KAGVTQTPRYLIKTRGQQVTLSCSPISGHRSVSWYQQTPGQGLQFLFEYFSETQRNKGNFPGRFSGRQFSNSRSEMNVSTLELGDSALYLCASKGGIVGNYRVDEQFFGPGTRLTVL.

In the case of this clonotype: A read error is possible here, since a much larger clone lies one base away. The chain combines TRBV7-9 with TRBJ1-1; no clear D gene. This CDR3 contains 17 residues. V was trimmed by 5 bases and J by 3 bases, leaving 22 bases between them. Germline CDR1 and CDR2: SEHNR and FQNEAQ (reference sequence). This CDR3 reads CASSHPLSSGGDTEAFF. As DNA, the CDR3 is TGTGCCAGCAGCCATCCATTATCATCGGGCGGGGACACTGAAGCTTTCTTT. The full variable domain, its missing parts supplied by reference TRBV7-9 and TRBJ1-1, is DTGVSQNPRHKITKRGQNVTFRCDPISEHNRLYWYRQTLGQGPEFLTYFQNEAQLEKSRLLSDRFSAERPKGSFSTLEIQRTEQGDSAMYLCASSHPLSSGGDTEAFFGQGTRLTVV.

This chain joins TRBV9 and TRBJ2-7; D ambiguous. Trimming took 0 bases from V and 2 from J, leaving 12 bases between them. The CDR3 is 15 amino acids. CDR1 and CDR2 from the germline V gene are SGDLS and YYNGEE. The chain's CDR3 is CASSVASATPYEQYF. DNA for the CDR3: TGTGCCAGCAGCGTAGCCTCCGCCACCCCCTACGAGCAGTACTTC.

The sample holds many counts of this clonotype. The V and J genes are TRBV11-1 and TRBJ2-2; no firm D call. Germline V gene data show CDR1 as SGHAT and CDR2 as FQDESV (reference sequence). The CDR3 loop spans 13 amino acids. Between the trimmed V and J ends, which lost 2 bases and 6 bases, there was a span of 7 bases. The DNA for the CDR3 is TGTGCCAGCAGCTTAAGGCGGTCCGGGGAGCTGTTTTTT. Amino acids: CASSLRRSGELFF.

Ten or more counts support this clonotype. The CDR3 region is CSVGGYPGQGIYGNQPQHF. CDR3 sequence (DNA): TGCAGCGTTGGCGGGTATCCGGGACAGGGAATTTATGGCAATCAGCCCCAGCATTTT. The chain carries TRBV29-1 and TRBJ1-5, with 9 positions matching TRBD1. The ends lost 4 bases at V and 2 bases at J; junction bases unmatched: 18. CDR3 length: 19 residues. From germline, CDR1 is SQVTM and CDR2 ANQGSEA.

On this clonotype itself: At one boundary the junction diverges from the germline segment, which might be a read error. The rearrangement uses TRBV6-1 and TRBJ1-6; D uncertain. There are 16 residues in the CDR3. Germline V CDR1 and CDR2: MNHNS, SASEGT. CDR3 DNA: TGTGCCAGCAGTAACCTCCCCCATCCGCCAAATTCACTCCTCCACTTT. This sequence encodes CASSNLPHPPNSLLHF.

This clonotype was counted between two and nine times. The rearrangement joins TRBV3-1 to TRBJ1-5; D call uncertain. CDR3 length equals 13 residues. The germline V gene has CDR1 LGHDT and CDR2 YNNKEL (reference sequence). Deletions cut 4 bases from V and 10 bases from J, with 14 bases between. CDR3 bases: TGTGCCAGCAGCCTCCTGAAGGGAACACCCCAGCATTTT. Translating it yields CASSLLKGTPQHF.

The gene calls are TRBV5-1 and TRBJ1-2, with unresolved D. Trimming cost V 0 bases and J 0 bases, with 6 bases left between them. The CDR3 is made up of 14 amino acids. The V gene's germline CDR1 is SGHRS and CDR2 YFSETQ. The CDR3 is CASSLVPANYGYTF. The CDR3 coding sequence is TGCGCCAGCAGCTTGGTCCCAGCTAACTATGGCTACACCTTC. Combining the CDR3 with reference TRBV5-1 and TRBJ1-2 gives the whole variable domain KAGVTQTPRYLIKTRGQQVTLSCSPISGHRSVSWYQQTPGQGLQFLFEYFSETQRNKGNFPGRFSGRQFSNSRSEMNVSTLELGDSALYLCASSLVPANYGYTFGSGTRLTVV.